One sample yielded the 5 T cell receptor beta chains listed below, sequenced in a study of OX40 agonist ivuxolimab in advanced cancers. Using immunoSEQ multiplex PCR, the repertoire was profiled, and TCRdb retains in-frame clones only, with some absent. Counted here are more than 11,000 clones, approximately 80% occurring once; the ten biggest clones make up around 33%. Sequenced material: CD4+ or CD8+ T cells sorted from blood, taken in a trial of the OX40 agonist ivuxolimab. These receptors came from an adult with an advanced solid tumor such as melanoma, head and neck, liver or kidney cancer.

This clone has just a few counts. CDR3: CASSRIASNQPQHF. As DNA, the CDR3 is TGCGCCAGCAGTAGGATAGCTAGCAATCAGCCCCAGCATTTT. This rearrangement joins TRBV10-2 to TRBJ1-5; no clear D. CDR1 and CDR2 from the germline V gene are WSHSY and SAAADI. Trimming took off 5 bases at V and 0 bases at J, with 8 bases between the two ends. The CDR3 contains 14 residues.

In DNA form, the CDR3 reads TGCGCCAGCAGCCAAGATTCGAAGGCTTGGGAGACCCAGTACTTC. Protein product: CASSQDSKAWETQYF. The V and J genes are TRBV4-1 and TRBJ2-5; D gene unclear. V gave up 0 bases and J gave up 5 bases, with 13 bases separating them. This CDR3 is 15 amino acids long. Per germline, CDR1 MGHRA and CDR2 YSYEKL.

DNA for the CDR3: TGTGCCAGCCTCCCCTCGGTGGACTTCTCCTACGAGCAGTACTTC. The encoded protein is CASLPSVDFSYEQYF. This chain links TRBV6-5 with TRBJ2-7; the D gene is possibly TRBD2 (5 bases). V lost 8 bases, J lost 0 bases, and 17 bases lay in between. The CDR3 extends over 15 amino acids. Germline V gene data show CDR1 as MNHEY and CDR2 as SVGAGI.

This clone was detected only once. The genes are TRBV2 and TRBJ2-5, with D perhaps given as TRBD1 or TRBD2 (5 bases each). This CDR3 is built from 14 residues. CDR1 and CDR2 from the germline V gene are SNHLY and FYNNEI. V lost 6 bases to trimming and J lost 5 bases, with 16 bases between them. CDR3 DNA: TGTGCCAGCAGCCTCGCCTCGTGGGGGGAGACCCAGTACTTC. Translating it yields CASSLASWGETQYF. The variable domain in full, completed from reference TRBV2 and TRBJ2-5, reads EPEVTQTPSHQVTQMGQEVILRCVPISNHLYFYWYRQILGQKVEFLVSFYNNEISEKSEIFDDQFSVERPDGSNFTLKIRSTKLEDSAMYFCASSLASWGETQYFGPGTRLLVL.

V is TRBV7-8 and J is TRBJ2-7; D is perhaps TRBD1 (6 bases). The CDR3 loop spans 16 amino acids. The germline CDR1 and CDR2 sequences are SGHVS and FQNEAQ. Trimming took off 4 bases at V and 5 bases at J, with 21 bases between the two ends. The CDR3 nucleotides read TGTGCCAGCAGCTCTCCGCTTGGGGCAGGGGTCCACGAGCAGTACTTC. As protein: CASSSPLGAGVHEQYF. Full variable domain (missing parts from reference TRBV7-8 and TRBJ2-7): GAGVSQSPRYKVAKRGQDVALRCDPISGHVSLFWYQQALGQGPEFLTYFQNEAQLDKSGLPSDRFFAERPEGSVSTLKIQRTQQEDSAVYLCASSSPLGAGVHEQYFGPGTRLTVT.